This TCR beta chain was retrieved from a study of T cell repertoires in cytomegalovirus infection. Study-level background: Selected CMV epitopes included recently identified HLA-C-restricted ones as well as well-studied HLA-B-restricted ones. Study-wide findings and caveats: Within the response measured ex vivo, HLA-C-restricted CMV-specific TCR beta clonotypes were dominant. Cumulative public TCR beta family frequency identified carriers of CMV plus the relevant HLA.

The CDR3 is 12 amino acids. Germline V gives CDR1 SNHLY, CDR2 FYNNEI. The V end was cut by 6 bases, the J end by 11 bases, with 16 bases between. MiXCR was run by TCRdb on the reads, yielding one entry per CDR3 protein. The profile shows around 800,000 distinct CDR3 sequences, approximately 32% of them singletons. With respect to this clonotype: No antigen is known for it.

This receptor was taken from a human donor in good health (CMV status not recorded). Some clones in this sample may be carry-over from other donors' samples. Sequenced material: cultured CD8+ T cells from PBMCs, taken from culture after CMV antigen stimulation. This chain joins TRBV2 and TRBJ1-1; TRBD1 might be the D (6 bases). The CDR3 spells CASSSGQPVAFF. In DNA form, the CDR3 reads TGTGCCAGCAGCTCCGGACAGCCGGTGGCTTTCTTT.